This record concerns one T cell receptor beta chain sequence. Its cognate antigen is unknown. This specimen belongs to a study of cytomegalovirus exposure and HLA in healthy donors. TCRdb's copy holds only in-frame clones and misses some; the assay was immunoSEQ multiplex PCR. The sample shows around 300,000 clones, around 90% of them seen only once. V was trimmed by 5 bases and J by 1 base, leaving 6 bases between them. CDR3 length equals 12 residues. Germline V lookup: CDR1 SGHRS, CDR2 YFSETQ. General study results and limits: Reports credit the classifier with highly specific, highly sensitive diagnosis of cytomegalovirus status.

The receptor was derived from a young woman in good health and CMV-seropositive. The rearrangement joins TRBV5-1 to TRBJ1-1; D is unresolved. The sample taken for sequencing was PBMCs. CDR3 amino acids: CASRAENTEAFF. As DNA, the CDR3 is TGCGCCAGCAGAGCGGAGAACACTGAAGCTTTCTTT.